The present T cell receptor (beta chain) was sequenced within a study of OX40 agonist ivuxolimab in advanced cancers. Study-wide background: Participants averaged about 60 years of age (range about 23 to 80) and were roughly 80% male.

Measured with immunoSEQ multiplex PCR; TCRdb has only the in-frame clones, and not every one. The sample shows some 43,000 clones, roughly 89% of them seen only once. V was clipped by 6 bases and J by 2 bases; unmatched bases: 3. The CDR3 has 15 amino acids. CDR1 and CDR2 (germline): MNHEY, SVGAGI. This clonotype was obtained from an adult with an advanced solid tumor such as melanoma, head and neck, liver or kidney cancer. This sample comprised CD4+ or CD8+ T cells sorted from blood, obtained in a trial of the OX40 agonist ivuxolimab. The rearrangement uses TRBV6-5 and TRBJ2-5, with 13 nucleotides matching TRBD2. The CDR3 loop reads CASSPTSGGQETQYF. CDR3 in DNA: TGTGCCAGCAGCCCGACTAGCGGGGGGCAAGAGACCCAGTACTTC.